The 30 T cell receptor beta chains below all came from one sample that was sequenced in a study of PD-1 blockade in classical Hodgkin lymphoma. Generated by immunoSEQ multiplex PCR, the TCRdb table keeps only in-frame clones and is missing some. Of tens of thousands of clones in the sample, 88% were seen once. Each patient's relapse followed autologous stem cell transplantation, and brentuximab vedotin exposure varied. The input for sequencing was peripheral blood mononuclear cells (PBMCs), taken at baseline. All receptors come from a human donor with classical Hodgkin lymphoma.

This clone was observed a handful of times. V usage is TRBV7-6 and J usage is TRBJ1-1; a weak D match, TRBD1 (6 bases). The CDR3 contains 13 residues. Trimming took 8 bases from V and 5 from J, leaving 15 bases between them. Looked up from germline, CDR1 is SGHVS and CDR2 is FNYEAQ. CDR3 sequence (DNA): TGTGCCAGCGCAAGTAAGGGGGGAACTGAAGCTTTCTTT. This gives the protein CASASKGGTEAFF.

The chain uses TRBV28 and TRBJ2-4; TRBD2 matches 12 bases. Germline CDR1 MDHEN, CDR2 SYDVKM. The CDR3 consists of 17 residues. Trimming at V came to 2 bases and at J to 6 bases, leaving 8 bases not matched to a gene. CDR3 coding DNA: TGTGCCAGCAGTTTACCTCAACTAGCGGGGGGTCCAAACATTCAGTACTTC. Protein product: CASSLPQLAGGPNIQYF. The entire variable domain, with the rest obtained from reference TRBV28 and TRBJ2-4, is as follows: DVKVTQSSRYLVKRTGEKVFLECVQDMDHENMFWYRQDPGLGLRLIYFSYDVKMKEKGDIPEGYSVSREKKERFSLILESASTNQTSMYLCASSLPQLAGGPNIQYFGAGTRLSVL.

This sequence joins TRBV6-1 and TRBJ2-5; TRBD1 agrees at 11 bases. Germline V CDR1 and CDR2: MNHNS, SASEGT. The CDR3 consists of 17 residues. V gave up 3 bases and J gave up 0 bases; unmatched junction bases: 6. As DNA, the CDR3 is TGTGCCAGCAGTGACGGGACAGGGGGTTGGTACCAAGAGACCCAGTACTTC. Residues: CASSDGTGGWYQETQYF.

There are a few counts of this clone. This sequence joins TRBV18 and TRBJ1-6; TRBD1 matches at 10 bases. The CDR3 length is 15 residues. Germline trimming cut 4 bases from V and 8 bases from J; bases unmatched to any gene: 5. CDR1 and CDR2 from the germline V gene are KGHSH and LQKENI. The CDR3 coding sequence is TGTGCCAGCTCACATACCGGGACAGGGGATTCACCCCTCCACTTT. Translated, it gives CASSHTGTGDSPLHF.

The chain combines TRBV27 with TRBJ2-6; the D gene is possibly TRBD1 (5 bases). CDR3 length equals 15 residues. V lost 3 bases, J lost 3 bases, and 9 bases lay in between. CDR1 MNHEY and CDR2 SMNVEV come from the germline V gene (reference sequence). The CDR3 loop is CASSFGAGGANVLTF. For the CDR3, the DNA is TGTGCCAGCAGTTTTGGGGCTGGTGGGGCCAACGTCCTGACTTTC.

The chain uses TRBV27 and TRBJ2-1; 13 positions agree with TRBD2. This CDR3 spans 15 amino acids. J was trimmed by 2 bases and V by 6 bases; bases with no gene match: 1. Germline V gene data show CDR1 as MNHEY and CDR2 as SMNVEV (reference sequence). The CDR3 DNA reads TGTGCCAGCAGCGGGACTAGCGGGACCTACAATGAGCAGTTCTTC. This encodes CASSGTSGTYNEQFF.

In DNA form, the CDR3 reads TGCAGCGTTGATAGGGGGCCAGAGACCCAGTACTTC. As protein: CSVDRGPETQYF. The chain carries TRBV29-1 and TRBJ2-5, with TRBD1 matching over 7 bases. The germline gives CDR1 SQVTM, CDR2 ANQGSEA. The CDR3 length is 12 residues. The V segment lost 3 bases and the J segment 4 bases; nucleotides outside the gene matches: 2.

This clone was observed a few times. This sequence joins TRBV19 and TRBJ1-1, with D unclear. Between the trimmed V and J ends, which lost 3 bases and 6 bases, there was a span of 17 bases. CDR1 LNHDA and CDR2 SQIVND come from the germline V gene (reference sequence). CDR3 size: 15 residues. CDR3 residues: CASSISLAPGAEAFF. Here the CDR3 DNA reads TGTGCCAGTAGTATTAGTTTGGCACCTGGCGCTGAAGCTTTCTTT.

The chain is built from TRBV4-3 and TRBJ2-5; 7 nucleotides align to TRBD1. With V trimmed by 2 bases and J by 4 bases, 10 bases remained unmatched. CDR1 is LGHNA and CDR2 is YSLEER in the germline V gene. The CDR3 has 16 residues. CDR3 sequence: CASSQLGGLFVETQYF. The CDR3 coding sequence is TGCGCCAGCAGCCAACTAGGGGGCTTATTTGTAGAGACCCAGTACTTC.

This sequence joins TRBV5-6 and TRBJ2-1; D remains ambiguous. The CDR3 runs 14 residues. In germline, CDR1 is SGHDT, CDR2 YYEEEE. V lost 0 bases, J lost 6 bases, and 10 bases lay in between. In DNA form, the CDR3 reads TGTGCCAGCAGCTTGGGGCTACTTGTCAATGAGCAGTTCTTC. It translates to CASSLGLLVNEQFF. Full variable domain (rest looked up from reference TRBV5-6 and TRBJ2-1): DAGVTQSPTHLIKTRGQQVTLRCSPKSGHDTVSWYQQALGQGPQFIFQYYEEEERQRGNFPDRFSGHQFPNYSSELNVNALLLGDSALYLCASSLGLLVNEQFFGPGTRLTVL.

The chain links TRBV27 to TRBJ2-7; 8 bases align to TRBD2. The CDR3 length is 14 residues. Germline assignment: CDR1 MNHEY and CDR2 SMNVEV (reference sequence). Losses at the gene ends were 3 bases for V and 2 bases for J; bases not matched to a gene: 3. This CDR3 reads CASSLGTRAYEQYF. The CDR3 coding sequence is TGTGCCAGCAGTTTGGGGACTAGGGCCTACGAGCAGTACTTC.

This chain joins TRBV5-1 and TRBJ2-6, with 9 bases identical to TRBD1. The CDR3 consists of 17 residues. From germline, CDR1 is SGHRS and CDR2 YFSETQ. Unmatched junction bases numbered 7, after V lost 6 bases and J lost 0 bases. The CDR3 sequence: CASTKGQGSSGANVLTF. Here the CDR3 DNA reads TGCGCCAGCACCAAGGGACAGGGAAGCTCTGGGGCCAACGTCCTGACTTTC.

This clone was seen only once. The chain couples TRBV28 to TRBJ2-7, with no clear D. From germline, CDR1 is MDHEN and CDR2 SYDVKM. The V gene lost 5 bases and the J gene lost 1 base, with 9 bases spanning the gap. This CDR3 contains 13 residues. CDR3 residues: CASSPPLSYEQYF. CDR3 bases: TGTGCCAGCAGTCCCCCTTTATCCTACGAGCAGTACTTC.

The V gene is TRBV28, the J gene TRBJ2-7; TRBD2 matches 15 bases. From germline, CDR1 is MDHEN and CDR2 SYDVKM. Trimming removed 5 bases from V and 7 bases from J; junction bases left unmatched: 9. The CDR3 extends over 16 amino acids. The CDR3 reads CASSPPGLAGGLEQYF. The CDR3 nucleotides read TGTGCCAGCAGTCCCCCCGGACTAGCGGGAGGGTTAGAGCAGTACTTC.

This chain uses TRBV7-3 with TRBJ2-5; TRBD2 matches 8 bases. V lost 1 base and J lost 5; bases outside the gene matches: 12. The length of the CDR3 is 17 residues. Per the germline V gene, CDR1 is SGHTA and CDR2 is FQGTGA. CDR3 residues: CASSLRGAGGWQETQYF. The CDR3 DNA reads TGTGCCAGCAGCTTAAGGGGTGCGGGAGGTTGGCAGGAGACCCAGTACTTC.

The V and J genes are TRBV9 and TRBJ2-2; 7 nucleotides match TRBD2. The trim removed 0 bases at V and 7 bases at J, leaving 12 bases unmatched. The CDR3 runs to 17 residues. CDR1 is SGDLS and CDR2 is YYNGEE in the germline V gene. CDR3 sequence reads: CASSVDPRGVISGELFF. The CDR3 DNA sequence: TGTGCCAGCAGCGTAGACCCCCGGGGGGTGATTAGCGGGGAGCTGTTTTTT.

V and J are TRBV27 and TRBJ2-3; no clear D gene. The V end lost 2 bases, the J end lost 3 bases, and 15 bases lay between the germline ends. The germline V gene encodes CDR1 MNHEY and CDR2 SMNVEV (reference sequence). CDR3 length equals 16 residues. In DNA form, the CDR3 reads TGTGCCAGCAGTTTAGATGTGGGAATGGTGACAGATACGCAGTATTTT. This codes for CASSLDVGMVTDTQYF.

This clone is a singleton in its sample. The chain combines TRBV19 with TRBJ2-7; D gene unclear. V lost 3 bases, J lost 5 bases, and 11 bases lay in between. Per the germline V gene, CDR1 is LNHDA and CDR2 is SQIVND (reference sequence). This CDR3 is 13 amino acids long. The CDR3 loop reads CASSIVGYHEQYF. CDR3 sequence (DNA): TGTGCCAGTAGTATTGTAGGGTACCACGAGCAGTACTTC.

In this sample, this clone turned up once. In DNA form, the CDR3 reads TGCGCCAGCAGCCAAGATTCTCTAGCGGGGGTGGCAGATACGCAGTATTTT. It yields the protein CASSQDSLAGVADTQYF. This chain joins TRBV4-1 and TRBJ2-3; 10 bases align to TRBD2. Germline-derived CDR1 and CDR2 are MGHRA and YSYEKL. This CDR3 contains 17 residues. V lost 0 bases and J lost 4; bases outside the gene matches: 7.

V gene TRBV29-1 combines with J gene TRBJ1-2; D is uncertain. This CDR3 has 14 residues. V was cut by 3 bases and J by 2 bases, with 13 bases left in between. Germline values: CDR1 SQVTM, CDR2 ANQGSEA. The CDR3 here is CSVDGGVGNYGYTF. The DNA for the CDR3 is TGCAGCGTTGACGGCGGGGTTGGGAACTATGGCTACACCTTC.

V usage is TRBV6-6 and J usage is TRBJ2-2, with D hard to call. Trimming removed 7 bases from V and 0 bases from J, with 12 bases in between. The CDR3 runs to 15 residues. CDR1 and CDR2 from the germline V gene are MNHNY and SVGAGI (reference sequence). CDR3 coding DNA: TGTGCCAGCATCGACGGGCATCCGAACACCGGGGAGCTGTTTTTT. It is translated as CASIDGHPNTGELFF.

The gene calls are TRBV11-3 and TRBJ2-5, with TRBD1 as a possible D gene (6 bases). The V and J ends lost 5 bases and 3 bases respectively, with 16 bases between them. Germline values: CDR1 SGHNT, CDR2 YENEEA. CDR3 length equals 15 residues. DNA for the CDR3: TGTGCCAGCAGCACCTGGGACACGCTCAAAGAGACCCAGTACTTC. It translates to CASSTWDTLKETQYF.

V and J are TRBV5-1 and TRBJ2-1, with 9 bases matching TRBD2. The germline CDR1 and CDR2 sequences are SGHRS and YFSETQ. With V trimmed by 0 bases and J by 2 bases, 18 bases remained unmatched. This CDR3 spans 21 amino acids. CDR3 sequence reads: CASSLADARQLAGSAYNEQFF. The CDR3 DNA reads as TGCGCCAGCAGCTTGGCGGACGCCCGACAACTAGCGGGTTCCGCCTACAATGAGCAGTTCTTC.

The rearrangement links TRBV7-3 to TRBJ1-2; 8 bases line up with TRBD1. V shed 1 base, J shed 6 bases, and the junction held 4 bases outside the gene matches. The length of the CDR3 is 14 residues. Germline CDR1 and CDR2: SGHTA and FQGTGA. CDR3 residues: CASSLNAGGHGYTF. The DNA of the CDR3 is TGTGCCAGCAGCTTAAACGCAGGGGGCCATGGCTACACCTTC.

This clone has just a few counts. The rearrangement uses TRBV15 and TRBJ1-1; D ambiguous. The length of the CDR3 is 14 residues. The V gene's germline CDR1 is LNHNV and CDR2 YYDKDF (reference sequence). With 6 bases removed from V and 1 base from J, the gap between germline ends came to 12 bases. CDR3 amino acids: CATRPTMGNTEAFF. The CDR3, as DNA: TGTGCCACCAGGCCGACAATGGGGAACACTGAAGCTTTCTTT.

The J gene is TRBJ2-2, the V gene TRBV4-1; tentative D call: TRBD1 (7 bases). Germline CDR1 reads MGHRA; CDR2 reads YSYEKL. The CDR3 covers 19 residues. The V gene lost 3 bases and the J gene lost 3 bases, with 23 bases spanning the gap. The CDR3 is CASSHPVGGQGEYTGELFF. As DNA, the CDR3 is TGCGCCAGCAGCCATCCCGTGGGGGGTCAGGGGGAGTACACCGGGGAGCTGTTTTTT.

CDR3 sequence reads: CASSSGTAQYNEQFF. CDR3 nucleotide sequence: TGTGCCAGCAGCTCCGGGACAGCCCAATACAATGAGCAGTTCTTC. The rearrangement uses TRBV7-2 and TRBJ2-1; 7 bases are a match to TRBD1. The germline CDR1 and CDR2 sequences are SGHTA and FQGNSA. The trim removed 4 bases at V and 4 bases at J, leaving 7 bases unmatched. The CDR3 is 15 residues long.

The chain uses TRBV6-6 and TRBJ2-7, with 7 bases lining up with TRBD2. The germline gives CDR1 MNHNY, CDR2 SVGAGI (reference sequence). This CDR3 comprises 12 residues. The V gene end was trimmed by 5 bases and the J gene end by 3 bases; junction bases not matched to a gene: 1. The CDR3 DNA sequence: TGTGCCAGCAGTCGGGACTACTACGAGCAGTACTTC. Amino acid sequence: CASSRDYYEQYF.

The chain uses TRBV14 and TRBJ2-7; the D gene is possibly TRBD2 (6 bases). V was pared by 2 bases and J by 2 bases, with 13 bases between. The CDR3 is 15 residues long. Germline V CDR1 and CDR2: SGHDN, FVKESK. The CDR3 reads CASSQTGTWPYEQYF. The CDR3 DNA follows: TGTGCCAGCAGCCAAACCGGGACTTGGCCCTACGAGCAGTACTTC. Combining the CDR3 with reference TRBV14 and TRBJ2-7 gives the whole variable domain EAGVTQFPSHSVIEKGQTVTLRCDPISGHDNLYWYRRVMGKEIKFLLHFVKESKQDESGMPNNRFLAERTGGTYSTLKVQPAELEDSGVYFCASSQTGTWPYEQYFGPGTRLTVT.

This clone occurred once. V gene TRBV28 combines with J gene TRBJ2-2; TRBD2 matches 10 bases. This CDR3 spans 14 amino acids. Germline CDR1 MDHEN, CDR2 SYDVKM. The ends lost 7 bases at V and 7 bases at J; junction bases unmatched: 6. The CDR3, as DNA: TGTGCCAGCATCTTAAGCGGGAGGGGCGGGGAGCTGTTTTTT. This encodes CASILSGRGGELFF. Full variable domain (remainder filled in from reference TRBV28 and TRBJ2-2): DVKVTQSSRYLVKRTGEKVFLECVQDMDHENMFWYRQDPGLGLRLIYFSYDVKMKEKGDIPEGYSVSREKKERFSLILESASTNQTSMYLCASILSGRGGELFFGEGSRLTVL.